These T cell receptor beta chains were read from a single sample in a study of cytomegalovirus exposure and HLA in healthy donors. Method: immunoSEQ multiplex PCR; TCRdb's copy keeps in-frame clones and lacks some. This table has over 150,000 clones, roughly 87% appearing once. The material sequenced was PBMCs. All receptors come from a girl less than two years old in good health and CMV-seronegative. The CDR3 runs from the conserved cysteine through the conserved F or W. A D gene is named only where the DNA matches it firmly. Only some rows state a clone size, as once, few, many or a class for expanded clones.

j_gene,len,abundance,d_gene,v_gene,CDR3aa,CDR3nt
TRBJ2-2,16,NA,TRBD1,TRBV2,CASSASGTGVPGELFF,TGTGCCAGCAGCGCGTCCGGGACAGGGGTTCCCGGGGAGCTGTTTTTT
TRBJ2-1,17,NA,TRBD2,TRBV7-2,CASSLVGGGLVYNEQFF,TGTGCCAGCAGCTTAGTAGGAGGGGGACTAGTCTACAATGAGCAGTTCTTC
TRBJ2-1,21,NA,NA,TRBV7-3,CASSLRVKAGDGVLSDNEQFF,TGTGCCAGCAGCTTAAGGGTAAAGGCAGGGGATGGGGTGTTATCGGACAATGAGCAGTTCTTC
TRBJ1-3,12,NA,NA,TRBV5-8,CASSRFGNTIYF,TGTGCCAGTTCGCGATTTGGAAACACCATATATTTT
TRBJ1-2,13,NA,NA,TRBV30,CAWSVPGGEGYTF,TGTGCCTGGAGTGTACCCGGGGGAGAGGGCTACACCTTC
TRBJ2-7,16,NA,NA,TRBV4-1,CASSQDTGLSSYEQYF,TGCGCCAGCAGCCAAGATACAGGGCTTAGCTCCTACGAGCAGTACTTC
TRBJ2-5,16,NA,NA,TRBV5-4,CASSLPLPGDQETQYF,TGTGCCAGCAGCTTGCCCCTCCCGGGTGACCAAGAGACCCAGTACTTC
TRBJ1-1,16,NA,NA,TRBV6-1,CASSEWVAGSLPEAFF,TGTGCCAGCAGTGAATGGGTAGCCGGGTCTCTCCCTGAAGCTTTCTTT
TRBJ1-2,12,NA,TRBD1,TRBV7-9,CASSYRGYGYTF,TGTGCCAGCTCTTACAGGGGCTATGGCTACACCTTC
TRBJ2-7,18,once,NA,TRBV7-2,CASSLYEIPGLNSYEQYF,TGTGCCAGCAGCTTATATGAAATACCGGGATTGAACTCCTACGAGCAGTACTTC
TRBJ2-1,16,few,TRBD2,TRBV7-3,CASSLTGRTSANEQFF,TGTGCCAGCAGCTTAACGGGCAGGACTAGCGCCAATGAGCAGTTCTTC
TRBJ1-2,12,NA,TRBD1,TRBV6-8,CASIAGGRGYTF,TGTGCCAGCATTGCAGGGGGCAGGGGCTACACCTTC
TRBJ1-3,15,NA,NA,TRBV7-3,CASSLTASSGNTIYF,TGTGCCAGCAGCTTAACGGCCAGCTCTGGAAACACCATATATTTT
TRBJ1-2,12,once,TRBD1,TRBV29-1,CSVVRQGRGYTF,TGCAGCGTTGTCCGACAGGGGAGAGGCTACACCTTC
TRBJ2-5,13,once,TRBD2,TRBV29-1,CSVVRAGVETQYF,TGCAGCGTTGTTAGAGCGGGGGTTGAGACCCAGTACTTC
TRBJ2-1,14,NA,NA,TRBV7-6,CASSLGGQYNEQFF,TGTGCCAGCAGCTTAGGTGGCCAGTACAATGAGCAGTTCTTC
TRBJ2-3,14,NA,NA,TRBV9,CASSPGGGTDTQYF,TGTGCCAGCAGCCCAGGAGGGGGCACAGATACGCAGTATTTT
TRBJ1-2,11,NA,NA,TRBV10-3,CAISETGGYTF,TGTGCCATCAGTGAGACAGGGGGCTACACCTTC
TRBJ2-5,16,few,TRBD2,TRBV4-2,CASSQDVGSGEETQYF,TGTGCCAGCAGCCAAGATGTTGGTAGCGGGGAAGAGACCCAGTACTTC
TRBJ2-1,17,NA,TRBD2,TRBV4-3,CASSHERTSGSYNEQFF,TGCGCCAGCAGCCACGAGAGGACTAGCGGCTCCTACAATGAGCAGTTCTTC
TRBJ2-7,14,NA,NA,TRBV7-9,CASSLDWRTHEQYF,TGTGCCAGCAGCTTAGATTGGAGAACCCACGAGCAGTACTTC
TRBJ1-5,13,once,NA,TRBV29-1,CSVDRVVHQPQHF,TGCAGCGTTGACCGGGTGGTTCATCAGCCCCAGCATTTT
TRBJ1-1,15,once,NA,TRBV4-1,CASSQDPTADTEAFF,TGCGCCAGCAGCCAAGATCCAACTGCGGACACTGAAGCTTTCTTT
TRBJ2-2,15,few,NA,TRBV6-6,CASSYTHRGTGELFF,TGTGCCAGCAGTTACACCCATCGGGGCACCGGGGAGCTGTTTTTT
TRBJ1-4,14,NA,NA,TRBV13,CASSSTGSNEKLFF,TGTGCCAGCAGCTCGACAGGCTCTAATGAAAAACTGTTTTTT
TRBJ2-4,17,few,TRBD2,TRBV19,CASSIDTLREGRNIQYF,TGTGCCAGTAGTATAGACACCCTGCGGGAGGGTCGGAACATTCAGTACTTC
TRBJ2-5,12,NA,NA,TRBV9,CASSVAEETQYF,TGTGCCAGCAGCGTAGCGGAGGAGACCCAGTACTTC
TRBJ2-7,18,NA,TRBD2,TRBV5-1,CASSPRTSGGFANSEQYF,TGCGCCAGCAGCCCTCGGACTAGCGGGGGTTTTGCTAATAGCGAGCAGTACTTC
TRBJ1-2,12,NA,NA,TRBV15,CATSSATYGYTF,TGTGCCACCAGCAGCGCTACCTATGGCTACACCTTC
TRBJ2-5,17,NA,TRBD1,TRBV5-5,CASNPSGARTGGETQYF,TGTGCCAGCAATCCCTCAGGGGCGAGGACAGGGGGGGAGACCCAGTACTTC
TRBJ2-7,12,once,NA,TRBV9,CASSPNGYEQYF,TGTGCCAGCAGCCCTAACGGCTACGAGCAGTACTTC
TRBJ2-3,14,NA,TRBD1,TRBV19,CASSAGGPSDTQYF,TGTGCCAGTTCCGCAGGGGGTCCTTCAGATACGCAGTATTTT
TRBJ1-3,14,NA,NA,TRBV27,CASSSAGPGNTIYF,TGTGCCAGCAGTTCAGCAGGGCCCGGAAACACCATATATTTT
TRBJ2-7,16,NA,TRBD1,TRBV7-9,CASSLPLGQGPYEQYF,TGTGCCAGCAGCTTACCTCTGGGACAGGGGCCCTACGAGCAGTACTTC
TRBJ2-2,14,few,NA,TRBV6-5,CASTSRLETGELFF,TGTGCCAGCACCTCCCGACTAGAGACCGGGGAGCTGTTTTTT
TRBJ1-2,13,NA,NA,TRBV27,CASSGDIQGGYTF,TGTGCCAGCAGTGGCGACATACAGGGTGGCTACACCTTC
TRBJ2-6,20,NA,TRBD1,TRBV18,CASSGGTGGLDYSGANVLTF,TGTGCCAGCTCAGGCGGGACAGGGGGGCTCGACTACTCTGGGGCCAACGTCCTGACTTTC
TRBJ1-6,14,NA,TRBD1,TRBV14,CASSRQGEGSPLHF,TGTGCCAGCAGTCGACAGGGAGAGGGATCACCCCTCCACTTT
TRBJ1-2,14,NA,TRBD1,TRBV7-9,CASSLTGQGDGYTF,TGTGCCAGCAGTCTTACCGGGCAGGGGGATGGCTACACCTTC
TRBJ2-2,15,NA,TRBD2,TRBV5-1,CASNWGGPNTGELFF,TGCGCCAGCAACTGGGGAGGGCCAAATACCGGGGAGCTGTTTTTT
TRBJ1-4,15,NA,NA,TRBV5-4,CASSRMDTADEKLFF,TGTGCCAGCAGCCGAATGGACACCGCGGATGAAAAACTGTTTTTT
TRBJ1-4,12,NA,NA,TRBV30,CACTQINEKLFF,TGTGCCTGTACACAGATTAATGAAAAACTGTTTTTT
TRBJ2-3,15,NA,TRBD1,TRBV29-1,CSVGIQGARTDTQYF,TGCAGCGTTGGTATCCAGGGGGCTCGCACAGATACGCAGTATTTT
TRBJ2-5,16,once,TRBD2,TRBV10-3,CAISVGTSGTMETQYF,TGTGCCATCAGTGTTGGGACTAGCGGGACTATGGAGACCCAGTACTTC
TRBJ2-1,18,NA,NA,TRBV12-2,CASRLVWIAVSPYNEQFF,TGTGCAAGTCGCTTAGTATGGATAGCGGTTTCACCCTACAATGAGCAGTTCTTC
TRBJ2-5,16,NA,NA,TRBV27,CASSPQLPESQETQYF,TGTGCCAGCAGCCCACAACTACCGGAATCCCAAGAGACCCAGTACTTC
TRBJ2-5,14,NA,NA,TRBV6-5,CASSYGAFQETQYF,TGTGCCAGCAGTTACGGGGCCTTCCAAGAGACCCAGTACTTC
TRBJ1-1,14,NA,NA,TRBV5-1,CASSFVDRNTEAFF,TGCGCCAGCAGCTTCGTGGACAGGAACACTGAAGCTTTCTTT
TRBJ2-2,16,NA,TRBD2,TRBV5-1,CASSDRTSGVGGEPFF,TGCGCCAGCAGCGATCGGACTAGCGGGGTCGGCGGGGAGCCGTTTTTT
TRBJ2-7,14,NA,TRBD1,TRBV4-1,CASSPGDRAYEQYF,TGCGCCAGCAGCCCAGGGGACAGGGCCTACGAGCAGTACTTC
TRBJ2-1,22,NA,TRBD2,TRBV7-8,CASSLGHVLSRGRAGFGGEQFF,TGTGCCAGCAGCTTAGGACACGTCCTCAGCCGCGGGAGGGCCGGGTTTGGGGGGGAGCAGTTCTTC
TRBJ1-5,14,NA,TRBD1,TRBV2,CASSAGQGYQPQHF,TGTGCCAGCAGTGCGGGACAGGGTTATCAGCCCCAGCATTTT
TRBJ1-2,14,NA,NA,TRBV6-5,CASSPGGANYGYTF,TGTGCCAGCTCCCCGGGCGGGGCTAACTATGGCTACACCTTC